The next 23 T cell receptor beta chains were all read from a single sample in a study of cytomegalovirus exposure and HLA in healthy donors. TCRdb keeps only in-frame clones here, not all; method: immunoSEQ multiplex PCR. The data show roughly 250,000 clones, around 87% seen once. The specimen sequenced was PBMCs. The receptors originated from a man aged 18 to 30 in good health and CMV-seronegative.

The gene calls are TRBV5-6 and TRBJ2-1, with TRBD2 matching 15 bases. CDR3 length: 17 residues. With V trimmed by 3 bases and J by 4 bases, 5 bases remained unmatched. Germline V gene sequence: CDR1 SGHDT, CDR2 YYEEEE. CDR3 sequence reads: CASSSGLAGGPYNEQFF. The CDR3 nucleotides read TGTGCCAGCAGCTCGGGACTAGCGGGGGGTCCGTACAATGAGCAGTTCTTC.

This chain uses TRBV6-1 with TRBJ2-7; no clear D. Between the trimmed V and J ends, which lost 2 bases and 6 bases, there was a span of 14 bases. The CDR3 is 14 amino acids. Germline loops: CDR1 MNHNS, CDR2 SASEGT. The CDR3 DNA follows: TGTGCCAGCAGTGAATTCACAGCTCTAAGCGAGCAGTACTTC. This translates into CASSEFTALSEQYF.

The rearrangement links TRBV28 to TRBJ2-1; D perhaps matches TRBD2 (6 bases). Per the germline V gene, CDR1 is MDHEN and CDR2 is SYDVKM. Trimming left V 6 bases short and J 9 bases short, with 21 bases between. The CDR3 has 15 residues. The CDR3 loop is CASRGGASIESEQFF. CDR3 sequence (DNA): TGTGCCAGCAGAGGCGGGGCTAGCATCGAGAGTGAGCAGTTCTTC. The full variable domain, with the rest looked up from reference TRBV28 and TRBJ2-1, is DVKVTQSSRYLVKRTGEKVFLECVQDMDHENMFWYRQDPGLGLRLIYFSYDVKMKEKGDIPEGYSVSREKKERFSLILESASTNQTSMYLCASRGGASIESEQFFGPGTRLTVL.

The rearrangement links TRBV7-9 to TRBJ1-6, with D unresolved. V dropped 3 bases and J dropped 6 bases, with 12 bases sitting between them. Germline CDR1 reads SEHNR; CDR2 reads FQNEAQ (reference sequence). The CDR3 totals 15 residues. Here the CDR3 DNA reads TGTGCCAGCAGCTTTGGGTCGTCGGGTAATTCACCCCTCCACTTT. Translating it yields CASSFGSSGNSPLHF.

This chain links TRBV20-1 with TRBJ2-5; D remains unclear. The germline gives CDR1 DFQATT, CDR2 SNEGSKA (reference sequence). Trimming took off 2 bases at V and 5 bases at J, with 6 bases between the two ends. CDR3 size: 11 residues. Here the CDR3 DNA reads TGCAGTGCTAGACACGAGGAGACCCAGTACTTC. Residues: CSARHEETQYF.

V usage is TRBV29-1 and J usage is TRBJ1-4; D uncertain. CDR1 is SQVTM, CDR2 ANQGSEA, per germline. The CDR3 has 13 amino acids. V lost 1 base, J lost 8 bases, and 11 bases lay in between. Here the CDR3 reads CSVEGQVREKLFF. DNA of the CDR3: TGCAGCGTTGAAGGTCAGGTTAGGGAAAAACTGTTTTTT. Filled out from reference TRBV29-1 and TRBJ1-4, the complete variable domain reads SAVISQKPSRDICQRGTSLTIQCQVDSQVTMMFWYRQQPGQSLTLIATANQGSEATYESGFVIDKFPISRPNLTFSTLTVSNMSPEDSSIYLCSVEGQVREKLFFGSGTQLSVL.

The CDR3 region is CASSQIGGQYANYGYTF. The CDR3 nucleotides are TGTGCCAGCAGCCAGATCGGTGGACAGTACGCTAACTATGGCTACACCTTC. The chain uses TRBV7-2 and TRBJ1-2, with D possibly TRBD1 on 6 matching bases. Germline V gene data show CDR1 as SGHTA and CDR2 as FQGNSA. V was trimmed by 5 bases and J by 0 bases, leaving 19 bases between them. The CDR3 is 17 amino acids. Together with reference TRBV7-2 and TRBJ1-2, the CDR3 gives the full variable domain: GAGVSQSPSNKVTEKGKDVELRCDPISGHTALYWYRQSLGQGLEFLIYFQGNSAPDKSGLPSDRFSAERTGGSVSTLTIQRTQQEDSAVYLCASSQIGGQYANYGYTFGSGTRLTVV.

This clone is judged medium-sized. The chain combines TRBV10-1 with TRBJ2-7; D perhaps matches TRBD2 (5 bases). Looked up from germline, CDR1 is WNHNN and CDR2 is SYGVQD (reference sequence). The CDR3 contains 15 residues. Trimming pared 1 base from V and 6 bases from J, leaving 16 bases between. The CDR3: CASSEYPRGWLEQYF. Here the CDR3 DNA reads TGCGCCAGCAGTGAGTACCCTCGCGGGTGGCTCGAGCAGTACTTC.

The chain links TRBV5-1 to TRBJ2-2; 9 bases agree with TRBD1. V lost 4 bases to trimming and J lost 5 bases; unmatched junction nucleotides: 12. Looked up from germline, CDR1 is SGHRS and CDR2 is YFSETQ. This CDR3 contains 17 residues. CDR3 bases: TGCGCCAGCAGCCCCGGACAGGGGATAATGGGAACCGGGGAGCTGTTTTTT. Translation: CASSPGQGIMGTGELFF. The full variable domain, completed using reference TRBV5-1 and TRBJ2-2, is KAGVTQTPRYLIKTRGQQVTLSCSPISGHRSVSWYQQTPGQGLQFLFEYFSETQRNKGNFPGRFSGRQFSNSRSEMNVSTLELGDSALYLCASSPGQGIMGTGELFFGEGSRLTVL.

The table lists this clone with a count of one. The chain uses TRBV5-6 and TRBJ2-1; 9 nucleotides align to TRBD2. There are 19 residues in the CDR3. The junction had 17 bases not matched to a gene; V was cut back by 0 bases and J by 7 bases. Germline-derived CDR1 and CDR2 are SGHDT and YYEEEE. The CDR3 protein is CASSLGTGTSIFRSNEQFF. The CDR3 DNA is TGTGCCAGCAGCTTGGGGACCGGGACTAGCATTTTCCGTTCGAATGAGCAGTTCTTC.

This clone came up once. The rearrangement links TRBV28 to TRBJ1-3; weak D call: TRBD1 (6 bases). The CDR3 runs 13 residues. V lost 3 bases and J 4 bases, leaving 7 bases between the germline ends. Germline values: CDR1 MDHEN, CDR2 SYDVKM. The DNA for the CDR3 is TGTGCCAGCAGTTTGCAGGGGGGAAACACCATATATTTT. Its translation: CASSLQGGNTIYF.

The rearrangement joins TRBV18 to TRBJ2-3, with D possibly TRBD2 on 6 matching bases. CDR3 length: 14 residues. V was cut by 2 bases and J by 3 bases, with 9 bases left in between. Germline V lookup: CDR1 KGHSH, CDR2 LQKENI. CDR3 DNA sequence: TGTGCCAGCTCACCAAATGGGGGGACAGATACGCAGTATTTT. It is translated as CASSPNGGTDTQYF. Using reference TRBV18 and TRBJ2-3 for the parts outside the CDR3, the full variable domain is NAGVMQNPRHLVRRRGQEARLRCSPMKGHSHVYWYRQLPEEGLKFMVYLQKENIIDESGMPKERFSAEFPKEGPSILRIQQVVRGDSAAYFCASSPNGGTDTQYFGPGTRLTVL.

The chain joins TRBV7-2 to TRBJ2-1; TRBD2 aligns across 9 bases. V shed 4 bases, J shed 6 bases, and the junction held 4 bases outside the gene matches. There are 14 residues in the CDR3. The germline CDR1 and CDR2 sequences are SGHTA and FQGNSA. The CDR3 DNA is TGTGCCAGCAGCTGGGGACTAGCTCCCAATGAGCAGTTCTTC. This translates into CASSWGLAPNEQFF.

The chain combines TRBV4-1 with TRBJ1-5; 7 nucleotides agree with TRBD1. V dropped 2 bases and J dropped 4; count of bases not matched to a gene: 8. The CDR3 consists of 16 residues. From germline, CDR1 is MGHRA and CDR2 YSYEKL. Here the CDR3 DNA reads TGCGCCAGCAGCCAAAGATTACAGGGGTTTAATCAGCCCCAGCATTTT. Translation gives CASSQRLQGFNQPQHF.

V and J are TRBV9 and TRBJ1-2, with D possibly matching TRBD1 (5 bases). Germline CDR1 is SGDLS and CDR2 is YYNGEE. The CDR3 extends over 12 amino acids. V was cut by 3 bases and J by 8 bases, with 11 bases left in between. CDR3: CASSAAGRGYTF. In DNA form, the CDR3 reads TGTGCCAGCAGCGCTGCAGGGCGCGGCTACACCTTC.

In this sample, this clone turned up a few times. CDR3 nucleotide sequence: TGCGCCAGCAGCTTGAGGTTCGGGGCCGGGGAGCTGTTTTTT. Residues: CASSLRFGAGELFF. The V call is TRBV5-1, the J call TRBJ2-2; tentative D call: TRBD2 (5 bases). The V and J ends lost 1 base and 6 bases respectively, with 10 bases between them. The CDR3 totals 14 residues. The germline V gene encodes CDR1 SGHRS and CDR2 YFSETQ.

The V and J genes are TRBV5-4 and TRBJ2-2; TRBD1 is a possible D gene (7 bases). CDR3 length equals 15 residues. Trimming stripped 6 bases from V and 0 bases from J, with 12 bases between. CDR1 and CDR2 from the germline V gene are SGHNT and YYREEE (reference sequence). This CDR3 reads CASTQGEANTGELFF. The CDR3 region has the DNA TGTGCCAGCACTCAGGGGGAGGCGAACACCGGGGAGCTGTTTTTT.

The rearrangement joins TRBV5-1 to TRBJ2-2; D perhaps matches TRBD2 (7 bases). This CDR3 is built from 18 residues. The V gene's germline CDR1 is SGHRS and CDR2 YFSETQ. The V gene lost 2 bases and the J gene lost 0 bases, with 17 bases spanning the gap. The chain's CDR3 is CASSFSRGGLANTGELFF. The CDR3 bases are TGCGCCAGCAGCTTTTCCCGCGGGGGCCTCGCGAACACCGGGGAGCTGTTTTTT. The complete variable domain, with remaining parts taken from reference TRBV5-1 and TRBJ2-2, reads KAGVTQTPRYLIKTRGQQVTLSCSPISGHRSVSWYQQTPGQGLQFLFEYFSETQRNKGNFPGRFSGRQFSNSRSEMNVSTLELGDSALYLCASSFSRGGLANTGELFFGEGSRLTVL.

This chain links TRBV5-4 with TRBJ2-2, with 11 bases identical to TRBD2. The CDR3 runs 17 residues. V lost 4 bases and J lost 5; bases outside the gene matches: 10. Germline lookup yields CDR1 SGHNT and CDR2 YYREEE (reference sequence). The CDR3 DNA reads TGTGCCAGCAGCCGCCTTTTAGCGGGAGGGCGGACCGGGGAGCTGTTTTTT. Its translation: CASSRLLAGGRTGELFF. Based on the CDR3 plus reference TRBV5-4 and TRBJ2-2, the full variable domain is ETGVTQSPTHLIKTRGQQVTLRCSSQSGHNTVSWYQQALGQGPQFIFQYYREEENGRGNFPPRFSGLQFPNYSSELNVNALELDDSALYLCASSRLLAGGRTGELFFGEGSRLTVL.

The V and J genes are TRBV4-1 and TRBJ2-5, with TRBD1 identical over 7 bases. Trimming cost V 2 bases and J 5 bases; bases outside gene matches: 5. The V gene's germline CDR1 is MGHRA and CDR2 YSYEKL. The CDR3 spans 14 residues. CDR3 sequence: CASSQSTGTETQYF. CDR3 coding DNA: TGCGCCAGCAGCCAATCGACAGGGACGGAGACCCAGTACTTC.

CDR3 residues: CASSRVDSYEQYF. CDR3 nucleotide sequence: TGTGCCAGCAGCCGAGTAGACAGTTACGAGCAGTACTTC. This chain uses TRBV14 with TRBJ2-7; TRBD1 might be the D (5 bases). The CDR3 spans 13 residues. CDR1 and CDR2 (germline): SGHDN, FVKESK. V lost 4 bases, J lost 4 bases, and 11 bases lay in between.

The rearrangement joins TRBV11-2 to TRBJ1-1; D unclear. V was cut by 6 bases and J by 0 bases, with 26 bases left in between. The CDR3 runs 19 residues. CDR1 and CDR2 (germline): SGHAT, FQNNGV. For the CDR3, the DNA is TGTGCCAGCAGGGTCAAACCTACCGGTCCTAGTTACCTGAACACTGAAGCTTTCTTT. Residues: CASRVKPTGPSYLNTEAFF.

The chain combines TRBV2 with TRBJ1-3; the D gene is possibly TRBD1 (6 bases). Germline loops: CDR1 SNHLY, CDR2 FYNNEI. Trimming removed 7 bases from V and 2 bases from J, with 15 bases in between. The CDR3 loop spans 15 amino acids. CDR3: CASTAPDSPGNTIYF. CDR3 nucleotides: TGTGCCAGCACGGCTCCGGACAGTCCTGGAAACACCATATATTTT.